Below, one TCR beta chain is given with its context. The entry originates in a study of OX40 agonist ivuxolimab in advanced cancers. V dropped 0 bases and J dropped 0 bases, with 7 bases sitting between them. Germline assignment: CDR1 SGHNT and CDR2 YYREEE (reference sequence). The CDR3 loop spans 16 amino acids. Data came from immunoSEQ multiplex PCR; TCRdb stores just in-frame clones and leaves some out. The table has 58,000 or so clones, 85% to 90% seen once. The genes are TRBV5-4 and TRBJ2-6; the D is unclear. The sequencing used CD4+ or CD8+ T cells sorted from blood, collected in a trial of the OX40 agonist ivuxolimab. This sequence was found in an adult with an advanced solid tumor such as melanoma, head and neck, liver or kidney cancer. The CDR3 sequence: CASSLGPPSGANVLTF. DNA for the CDR3: TGTGCCAGCAGCTTGGGTCCGCCCTCTGGGGCCAACGTCCTGACTTTC.